This T cell receptor beta chain stems from a study of T-cell memory formation after mild COVID-19. MiXCR was run by TCRdb on the 5' RACE reads, yielding one entry per CDR3 protein. The data hold roughly 560,000 distinct CDR3 sequences, with roughly 21% observed a single time. Broader study findings: Clones that contracted clustered mainly in CM and EM if CD4+ and in EMRA if CD8+. Some clones that responded turned up in pre-infection memory, which suggests that cross-reactive memory joined in.

The CDR3 runs to 11 residues. CDR1 is MNHNY and CDR2 is SVGAGI in the germline V gene (reference sequence). V lost 1 base to trimming and J lost 5 bases, with 2 bases between them. With regard to this clonotype: The antigen remains undetermined.

This TCR was sampled from an adult woman who had mild COVID-19 (a few samples of this study predate the infection). Cell type and time point are not known. This rearrangement joins TRBV6-6 to TRBJ2-5; D is unclear. Source material: PBMCs or a T cell subset sorted from them (not recorded which). CDR3 bases: TGTGCCAGCAGTTACTGGGAGACCCAGTACTTC. Translating it yields CASSYWETQYF.